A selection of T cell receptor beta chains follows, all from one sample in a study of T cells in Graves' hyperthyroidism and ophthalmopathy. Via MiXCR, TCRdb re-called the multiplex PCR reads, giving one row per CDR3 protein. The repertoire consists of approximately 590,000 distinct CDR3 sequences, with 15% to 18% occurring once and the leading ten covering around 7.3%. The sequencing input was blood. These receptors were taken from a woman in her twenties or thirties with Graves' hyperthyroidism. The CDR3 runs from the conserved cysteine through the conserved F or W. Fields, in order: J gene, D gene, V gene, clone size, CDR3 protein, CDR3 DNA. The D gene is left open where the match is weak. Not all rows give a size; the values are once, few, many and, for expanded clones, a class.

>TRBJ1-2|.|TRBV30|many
CAWSGVYGYTF
TGTGCCTGGTCAGGAGTCTATGGCTACACCTTC
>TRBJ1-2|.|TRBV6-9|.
CASSYGGSSLAYGYTF
TGTGCCAGCAGTTACGGTGGCTCCTCCTTGGCCTATGGCTACACCTTC
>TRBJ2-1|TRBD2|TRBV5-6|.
CASSPTSGSLHEQFF
TGTGCCAGCAGTCCAACTAGCGGGAGTTTGCATGAGCAGTTCTTC
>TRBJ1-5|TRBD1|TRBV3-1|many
CASSRDSSRNQPQHF
TGTGCCAGCAGCCGGGACAGCTCACGCAATCAGCCCCAGCATTTT
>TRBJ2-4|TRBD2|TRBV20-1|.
CSARVVAGGIKNIQYF
TGCAGTGCTAGAGTTGTAGCGGGAGGAATCAAAAACATTCAGTACTTC
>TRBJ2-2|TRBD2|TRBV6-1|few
CASTLGLAGFANTGELFF
TGTGCCAGCACCCTTGGACTAGCGGGGTTCGCGAACACCGGGGAGCTGTTTTTT
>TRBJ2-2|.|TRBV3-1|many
CASSLVRPINTGELFF
TGTGCCAGCAGCCTTGTCCGACCCATTAACACCGGGGAGCTGTTTTTT
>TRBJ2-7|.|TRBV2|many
CASSVLQGGEQYF
TGTGCCAGCAGTGTCTTACAAGGCGGCGAGCAGTACTTC
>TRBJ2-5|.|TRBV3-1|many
CASSQAHQETQYF
TGTGCCAGCAGCCAAGCACACCAAGAGACCCAGTACTTC
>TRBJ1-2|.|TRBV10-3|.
CATGTANYGYTF
TGTGCCACCGGGACGGCCAACTATGGCTACACCTTC
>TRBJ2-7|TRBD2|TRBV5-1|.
CASSPMTSAYEQYF
TGCGCCAGCAGCCCGATGACTAGCGCCTACGAGCAGTACTTC
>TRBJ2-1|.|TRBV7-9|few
CASSPTGTLYNEQFF
TGTGCCAGCAGCCCAACCGGGACTCTCTACAATGAGCAGTTCTTC
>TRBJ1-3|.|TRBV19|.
CASSTTGEETIYF
TGTGCCAGTAGTACGACTGGGGAAGAAACCATATATTTT
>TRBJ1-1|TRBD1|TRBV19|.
CASLGPGQGMNTEAFF
TGTGCCAGCCTAGGTCCGGGACAGGGGATGAACACTGAAGCTTTCTTT
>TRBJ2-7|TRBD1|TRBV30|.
CACRQGYEQYF
TGTGCCTGTCGACAGGGCTACGAGCAGTACTTC
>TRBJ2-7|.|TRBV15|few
CATSRVGAYEQYF
TGTGCCACCAGCAGAGTTGGCGCCTACGAGCAGTACTTC
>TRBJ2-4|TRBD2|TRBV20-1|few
CSANLADLKNIQYF
TGCAGTGCTAACCTAGCGGACCTTAAAAACATTCAGTACTTC
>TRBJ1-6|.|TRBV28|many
CASSPFVRRRNSPLHF
TGTGCCAGCAGTCCCTTCGTCCGGAGGAGGAATTCACCCCTCCACTTT
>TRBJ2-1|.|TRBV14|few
CASSSAEVQFF
TGTGCCAGCAGTTCGGCGGAGGTGCAGTTCTTC
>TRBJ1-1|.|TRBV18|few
CASSPRTHENTEAFF
TGTGCCAGCTCACCACGGACCCATGAGAACACTGAAGCTTTCTTT
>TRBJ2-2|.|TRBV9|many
CASSVWGENTGELFF
TGTGCCAGCAGCGTTTGGGGAGAGAACACCGGGGAGCTGTTTTTT
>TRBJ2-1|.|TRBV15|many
CATSITGINEQFF
TGTGCCACCAGCATAACAGGAATCAATGAGCAGTTCTTC
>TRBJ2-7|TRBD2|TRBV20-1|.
CSASLHPGRTSGGTYEQYF
TGCAGTGCTAGTCTTCACCCCGGAAGAACTAGCGGAGGAACCTACGAGCAGTACTTC
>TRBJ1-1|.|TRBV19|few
CASSIALTGGTEAFF
TGTGCCAGTAGTATCGCCCTAACCGGGGGCACTGAAGCTTTCTTT
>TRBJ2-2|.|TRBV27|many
CASSLSGTTGELFF
TGTGCCAGCAGTTTATCAGGGACCACCGGGGAGCTGTTTTTT
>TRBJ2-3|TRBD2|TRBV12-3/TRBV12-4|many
CASSLVPLTSGSTDTQYF
TGTGCCAGCAGTTTAGTACCCCTTACTAGCGGGAGTACAGATACGCAGTATTTT
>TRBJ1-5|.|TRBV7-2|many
CASSSGTLKGQPQHF
TGTGCCAGCAGCTCCGGGACTCTAAAGGGGCAGCCCCAGCATTTT
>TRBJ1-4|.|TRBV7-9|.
CASTGQGRWDEKLFF
TGTGCCAGCACGGGGCAGGGTCGTTGGGATGAAAAACTGTTTTTT
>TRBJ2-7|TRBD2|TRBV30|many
CAWSVIAGAYEQYF
TGTGCCTGGAGTGTAATAGCGGGGGCCTACGAGCAGTACTTC
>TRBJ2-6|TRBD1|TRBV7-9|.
CASRQTGGSITGANVLTF
TGTGCCAGCAGACAGACAGGGGGCTCGATAACTGGGGCCAACGTCCTGACTTTC
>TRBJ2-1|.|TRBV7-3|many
CASSPRGRDGVNNEQFF
TGTGCCAGCAGCCCCCGGGGGCGGGACGGGGTAAACAATGAGCAGTTCTTC
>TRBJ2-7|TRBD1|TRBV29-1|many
CSARGQGNIEQYF
TGCAGCGCCCGGGGACAGGGAAATATCGAGCAGTACTTC
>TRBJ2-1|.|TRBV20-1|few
CSAIAESPYNEQFF
TGCAGTGCCATAGCGGAATCCCCGTACAATGAGCAGTTCTTC
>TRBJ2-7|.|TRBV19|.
CASSIAGTGAYEQYF
TGTGCCAGTAGTATAGCAGGTACCGGAGCCTACGAGCAGTACTTC
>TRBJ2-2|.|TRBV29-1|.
CSVDVSGELFF
TGCAGCGTTGACGTGAGCGGGGAGCTGTTTTTT
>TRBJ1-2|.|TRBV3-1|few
CASTAVGGSNYGYTF
TGTGCCAGCACCGCGGTAGGGGGATCTAACTATGGCTACACCTTC
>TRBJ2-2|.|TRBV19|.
CASSIRPQAGELFF
TGTGCCAGTAGTATCCGTCCTCAGGCCGGGGAGCTGTTTTTT
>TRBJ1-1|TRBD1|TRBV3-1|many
CASSPTGGAEAFF
TGTGCCAGCAGCCCCACAGGGGGTGCTGAAGCTTTCTTT
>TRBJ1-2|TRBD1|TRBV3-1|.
CASSQDPGGYGYTF
TGTGCCAGCAGCCAAGACCCAGGGGGCTATGGCTACACCTTC
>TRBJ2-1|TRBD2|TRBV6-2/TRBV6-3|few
CASSLISGASYNEQFF
TGTGCCAGCAGTCTTATTAGCGGGGCTTCCTACAATGAGCAGTTCTTC
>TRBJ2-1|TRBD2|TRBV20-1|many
CSASSTGTSFDNEQFF
TGCAGTGCTTCCTCAACCGGGACTAGTTTCGACAATGAGCAGTTCTTC
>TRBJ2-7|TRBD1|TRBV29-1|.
CSVVGQGLSYEQYF
TGCAGCGTTGTGGGACAGGGCCTCTCCTACGAGCAGTACTTC
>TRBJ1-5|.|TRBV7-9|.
CTSSLGGDQPQHF
TGTACCAGCAGCTTAGGGGGGGATCAGCCCCAGCATTTT
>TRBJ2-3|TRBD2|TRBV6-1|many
CASRALAGVGTDTQYF
TGTGCCAGCCGGGCATTAGCGGGAGTCGGAACAGATACGCAGTATTTT
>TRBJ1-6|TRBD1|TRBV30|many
CAWSPRTGGGSPLHF
TGTGCCTGGAGTCCTCGGACAGGGGGTGGTTCACCCCTCCACTTT
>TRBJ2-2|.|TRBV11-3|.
CASSLGYRGYGELFF
TGTGCCAGCAGCCTAGGGTACCGGGGGTATGGGGAGCTGTTTTTT
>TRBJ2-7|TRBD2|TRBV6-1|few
CASRALAGPYEQYF
TGTGCCAGCAGAGCACTAGCGGGACCCTACGAGCAGTACTTC
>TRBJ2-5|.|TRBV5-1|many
CASSFRTSGSTYQETQYF
TGCGCCAGCAGCTTCCGGACGAGCGGTTCGACCTACCAAGAGACCCAGTACTTC